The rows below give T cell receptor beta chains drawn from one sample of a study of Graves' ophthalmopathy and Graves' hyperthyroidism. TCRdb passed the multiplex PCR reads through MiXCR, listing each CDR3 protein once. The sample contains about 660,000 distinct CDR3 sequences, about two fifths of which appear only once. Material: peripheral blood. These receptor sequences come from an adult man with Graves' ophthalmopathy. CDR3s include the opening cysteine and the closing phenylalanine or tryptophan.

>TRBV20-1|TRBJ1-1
CSARGEGPLNTEAFF
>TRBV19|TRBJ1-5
CASSRQHQHF
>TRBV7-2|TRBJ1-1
CASSFLQPNTEAFF
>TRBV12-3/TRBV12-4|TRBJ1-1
CASSLGTGFEAFF
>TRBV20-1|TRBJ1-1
CSARGGISTEAFF
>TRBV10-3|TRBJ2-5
CAISSGTGGRETQYF
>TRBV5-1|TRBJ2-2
CASLPRGWGTGELFF
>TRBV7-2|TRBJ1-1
CASSQQGHGAFF
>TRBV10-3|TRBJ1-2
CAISLGQGNTF
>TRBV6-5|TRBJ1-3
CASSYSILSGNTIYF
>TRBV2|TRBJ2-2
CASSVGQGAETGELFF
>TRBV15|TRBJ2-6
CATSKGQGATEAF
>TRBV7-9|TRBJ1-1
CASSSSTQFSGFEAFF
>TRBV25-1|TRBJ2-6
CASSRNTGGQGTRGANVLTF
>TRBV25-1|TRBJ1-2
CASSEWGGNYGYTF
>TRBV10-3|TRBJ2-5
CASNQQGGETQYF
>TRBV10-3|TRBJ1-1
CAISVNDRGNTEAFF
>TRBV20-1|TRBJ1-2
CSAMTYGTNYGYTF
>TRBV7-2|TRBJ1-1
CASSLAPPRLANTEAFF
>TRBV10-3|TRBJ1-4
CAISSDRGIEKLFF
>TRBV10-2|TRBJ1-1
CASSESRRGFGEAFF